The T cell receptor beta chain described here comes from a study of blood T cells in healthy people across ages. Study overall: T cells yielded about one barcoded beta molecule per two cells through template switching. Study observations and caveats: Samples with more naive T cells showed higher observed beta diversity.

V lost 6 bases to trimming and J lost 5 bases, with 13 bases between them. The CDR3 extends over 13 amino acids. The germline V gene encodes CDR1 MNHEY and CDR2 SVGAGI. With a J-beta primer mix and a sample-barcoded 5' primer, a second PCR ran 7 to 11 cycles. Each of the cDNA molecules was tagged by a template-switch adaptor with 12 random nucleotides. TCRdb passed the 5' RACE reads through MiXCR, listing each CDR3 protein once. Of some 1,800,000 distinct CDR3 sequences in the sample, 35% to 50% were seen once. The table lists this clonotype with a few counts. Its antigen is not known. This chain connects TRBV6-5 to TRBJ2-5, with D tentatively TRBD1 (6 bases). This sequence originates from a human donor in good health. Sequenced input: blood. This CDR3 is CASSPQGPETQYF. The CDR3 region has the DNA TGTGCCAGCAGCCCACAGGGCCCCGAGACCCAGTACTTC.